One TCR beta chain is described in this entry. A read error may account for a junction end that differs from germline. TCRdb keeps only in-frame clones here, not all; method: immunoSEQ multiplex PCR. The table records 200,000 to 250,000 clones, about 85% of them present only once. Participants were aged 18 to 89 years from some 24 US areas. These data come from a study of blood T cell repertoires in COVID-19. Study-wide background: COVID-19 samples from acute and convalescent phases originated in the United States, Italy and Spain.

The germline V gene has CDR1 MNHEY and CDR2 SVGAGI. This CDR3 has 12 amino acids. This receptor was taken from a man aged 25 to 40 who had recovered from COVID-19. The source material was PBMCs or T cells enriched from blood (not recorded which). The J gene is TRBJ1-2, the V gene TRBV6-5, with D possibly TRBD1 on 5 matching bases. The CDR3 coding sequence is TGTGCCAGCAGTTACGCAGGGTATGGCTACATCTTC. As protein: CASSYAGYGYIF.